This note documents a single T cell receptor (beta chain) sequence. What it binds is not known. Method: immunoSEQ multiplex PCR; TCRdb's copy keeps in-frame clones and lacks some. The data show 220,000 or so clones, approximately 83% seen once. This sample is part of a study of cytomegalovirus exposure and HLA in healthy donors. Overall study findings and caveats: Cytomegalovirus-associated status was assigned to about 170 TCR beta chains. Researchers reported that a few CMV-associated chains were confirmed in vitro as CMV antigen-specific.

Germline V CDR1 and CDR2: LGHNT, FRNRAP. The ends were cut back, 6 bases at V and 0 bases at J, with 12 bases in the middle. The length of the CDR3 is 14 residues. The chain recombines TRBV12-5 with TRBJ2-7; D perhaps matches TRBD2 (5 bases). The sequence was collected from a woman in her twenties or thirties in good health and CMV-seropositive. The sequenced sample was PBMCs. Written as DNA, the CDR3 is TGTGCTAGTGGACCCATTGGGAGCTCCTACGAGCAGTACTTC. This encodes CASGPIGSSYEQYF.